Below, 32 T cell receptor beta chains from the same sample are listed, as sequenced in a study of blood T cells in healthy people across ages. Combining a sample-barcoded 5' primer with a J-beta primer mix, a second PCR ran for roughly 6 to 12 cycles. TCRdb passed the 5' RACE reads through MiXCR, listing each CDR3 protein once. Among 1.5 million to 2 million distinct CDR3 sequences, around 48% were seen once, and the ten largest hold less than 2.5%. Sequenced sample: blood. The receptors originated from a woman in her thirties or forties in good health.

V gene TRBV3-1 combines with J gene TRBJ2-1; the D call may be TRBD1 or TRBD2 (5 bases each). The CDR3 is 17 amino acids. Trimming took off 3 bases at V and 6 bases at J, with 21 bases between the two ends. Per germline, CDR1 LGHDT and CDR2 YNNKEL (reference sequence). The CDR3, as DNA: TGTGCCAGCAGCCATAACGAGAGACCGAGGGACGTCAATGAGCAGTTCTTC. This encodes CASSHNERPRDVNEQFF.

The V gene is TRBV15, the J gene TRBJ2-7; possible D gene TRBD1, 6 bases. V lost 3 bases and J lost 0, with 12 bases in between. The germline gives CDR1 LNHNV, CDR2 YYDKDF (reference sequence). This CDR3 contains 15 residues. The CDR3 DNA reads as TGTGCCACCAGCAGCCCGACAGGAAACTCCTACGAGCAGTACTTC. Translated, it gives CATSSPTGNSYEQYF.

V usage is TRBV20-1 and J usage is TRBJ1-2, with a weak D call TRBD1 (5 bases). From germline, CDR1 is DFQATT and CDR2 SNEGSKA (reference sequence). The V gene lost 6 bases and the J gene lost 5 bases, with 16 bases spanning the gap. There are 13 residues in the CDR3. In DNA, the CDR3 is TGCAGTGCCGAGGGAGCTTCAGGGTATGGCTACACCTTC. Residues: CSAEGASGYGYTF.

The chain recombines TRBV12-3 or TRBV12-4 with TRBJ1-2, with a tentative D call TRBD1 (5 bases). The CDR3 loop spans 16 amino acids. Trimming stripped 5 bases from V and 5 bases from J, with 21 bases between. In DNA, the CDR3 is TGTGCCAGCAGTCCCTCGTTGGGGTCGGGGGAGTATGGCTACACCTTC. Its protein is CASSPSLGSGEYGYTF.

V is TRBV7-2 and J is TRBJ1-2; D unclear. Trimming left V 5 bases short and J 4 bases short, with 11 bases between. The V gene's germline CDR1 is SGHTA and CDR2 FQGNSA. The CDR3 runs 13 residues. DNA of the CDR3: TGTGCCAGCAGCCGGCCCAACACCTATGGCTACACCTTC. Translating it yields CASSRPNTYGYTF.

The gene calls are TRBV29-1 and TRBJ2-2; TRBD1 matches at 12 bases. The CDR3 runs 18 residues. Germline CDR1 is SQVTM and CDR2 is ANQGSEA. V shed 4 bases and J 2 bases; nucleotides not matched to a gene: 11. CDR3 DNA: TGCAGCGTTGTGGGACAGGGGGCGAGGACTAGTAACACCGGGGAGCTGTTTTTT. This encodes CSVVGQGARTSNTGELFF.

There are a few counts of this clonotype. The J gene is TRBJ2-7, the V gene TRBV20-1, with 9 bases that match TRBD1. The V gene's germline CDR1 is DFQATT and CDR2 SNEGSKA (reference sequence). V was clipped by 6 bases and J by 4 bases; unmatched bases: 10. CDR3 length: 14 amino acids. The CDR3 loop reads CSARRQGVRYEQYF. For the CDR3, the DNA is TGCAGTGCCCGGAGACAGGGGGTCCGGTACGAGCAGTACTTC.

The chain is built from TRBV20-1 and TRBJ2-4; TRBD1 aligns across 8 bases. Germline V gene sequence: CDR1 DFQATT, CDR2 SNEGSKA (reference sequence). The trim removed 6 bases at V and 6 bases at J, leaving 10 bases unmatched. This CDR3 is built from 14 residues. CDR3 sequence (DNA): TGCAGTGCAACGCAGACAGGGGTGAGAAACATTCAGTACTTC. As protein: CSATQTGVRNIQYF.

This sequence joins TRBV7-2 and TRBJ2-5, with unresolved D. V was pared by 5 bases and J by 5 bases, with 12 bases between. The CDR3 is 13 residues long. Germline CDR1 is SGHTA and CDR2 is FQGNSA. The CDR3 sequence: CASSQSADETQYF. The DNA of the CDR3 is TGTGCCAGCAGCCAATCGGCAGATGAGACCCAGTACTTC.

This chain uses TRBV6-2 or TRBV6-3 with TRBJ2-7; 8 bases agree with TRBD1. The V and J ends lost 10 bases and 3 bases, in that order; junction bases with no gene match: 8. The CDR3 has 13 residues. Germline V lookup: CDR1 MNHEY, CDR2 SVGEGT. CDR3 loop: CANNRDRLYEQYF. CDR3 nucleotide sequence: TGTGCCAACAACCGGGACAGGCTCTACGAGCAGTACTTC.

In this sample, this clonotype turned up a few times. This chain links TRBV6-1 with TRBJ2-7; 9 bases line up with TRBD1. Germline V gives CDR1 MNHNS, CDR2 SASEGT. V trimming: 3 bases; J trimming: 2 bases; junction bases outside the gene matches: 5. The CDR3 is 15 amino acids. The CDR3 region is CASSETGGNPYEQYF. Here the CDR3 DNA reads TGTGCCAGCAGTGAGACAGGGGGTAACCCCTACGAGCAGTACTTC.

The chain is built from TRBV10-3 and TRBJ1-2; D is ambiguous. V was shortened by 2 bases and J by 8 bases, with 9 bases between the two germline ends. The germline V gene encodes CDR1 ENHRY and CDR2 SYGVKD. The CDR3 spans 12 residues. The CDR3 loop reads CAISEPGYGYTF. CDR3 nucleotides: TGTGCCATCAGTGAGCCGGGTTACGGCTACACCTTC.

The V gene is TRBV19, the J gene TRBJ2-1; D tentatively reads TRBD1 or TRBD2 (6 bases each). Trimming cost V 7 bases and J 8 bases, with 18 bases left between them. There are 14 residues in the CDR3. The germline V gene encodes CDR1 LNHDA and CDR2 SQIVND (reference sequence). Here the CDR3 DNA reads TGTGCCAGTAAGATGGGGGGCGATTTGGATGAGCAGTTCTTC. This sequence encodes CASKMGGDLDEQFF.

Points on this clonotype: Sequence at one end of the junction differs from germline and may be a read error. V gene TRBV7-7 combines with J gene TRBJ2-5, with TRBD2 as a possible D gene (6 bases). The CDR3 is made up of 14 amino acids. Germline assignment: CDR1 SSHAT and CDR2 FNYEAQ (reference sequence). The DNA for the CDR3 is TGTGCTAGCAGTTCCGGGAGCCATCAAGAGACCCAGTACTTC. Its protein is CASSSGSHQETQYF.

This chain links TRBV20-1 with TRBJ2-1, with 13 positions matching TRBD2. CDR1 DFQATT and CDR2 SNEGSKA come from the germline V gene (reference sequence). There are 17 residues in the CDR3. V gave up 6 bases and J gave up 0 bases; unmatched junction bases: 8. The CDR3 loop reads CSATTSGGLSSYNEQFF. The CDR3 DNA is TGCAGTGCCACGACTAGCGGGGGGCTCAGCTCCTACAATGAGCAGTTCTTC.

J is TRBJ2-5 and V is TRBV4-3, with 10 bases that match TRBD2. Germline V gene data show CDR1 as LGHNA and CDR2 as YSLEER. CDR3 length: 16 amino acids. J lost 6 bases, V lost 0 bases, and 7 bases had no gene match. The CDR3 DNA sequence: TGCGCCAGCAGCCAAGACGTGGCTAGCGGGGGCAAGACCCAGTACTTC. It translates to CASSQDVASGGKTQYF.

Note on this clonotype: The junction does not match germline at one end; this may be a read error. V is TRBV6-6 and J is TRBJ1-4; perhaps TRBD1 as D (6 bases). CDR3 length: 16 residues. Germline V gives CDR1 MNHNY, CDR2 SVGAGI (reference sequence). This chain's CDR3 is CASSSTPGALGEKLFF. CDR3 DNA: TGTGCCAGCAGTTCCACCCCAGGGGCCTTGGGGGAAAAGCTGTTTTTT.

This clonotype was counted only a few times. V and J are TRBV2 and TRBJ2-4, with TRBD2 as a possible D gene (6 bases). CDR3 length: 13 residues. The germline gives CDR1 SNHLY, CDR2 FYNNEI. V was trimmed by 5 bases and J by 5 bases, leaving 10 bases between them. In DNA form, the CDR3 reads TGTGCCAGCAGTCCGAGCGGGCAAAACATTCAGTACTTC. Translation gives CASSPSGQNIQYF.

The CDR3 DNA is TGCGCCAGCAGAGCAGGGGAAGAGACCCAGTACTTC. It translates to CASRAGEETQYF. The chain is built from TRBV5-1 and TRBJ2-5; the D gene is possibly TRBD1 (6 bases). Trimming stripped 5 bases from V and 3 bases from J, with 8 bases between. Germline values: CDR1 SGHRS, CDR2 YFSETQ. The CDR3 is 12 amino acids.

This clonotype was picked up many times. At one boundary the junction diverges from the germline segment, which might be a read error. The chain joins TRBV7-2 to TRBJ2-1; D unresolved. Germline lookup yields CDR1 SGHTA and CDR2 FQGNSA. The CDR3 totals 15 residues. The DNA for the CDR3 is TGTGCCAGCAGTTTAGTTGGTGGGGCCTACAATGAGCAGTTCTTC. This translates into CASSLVGGAYNEQFF. Supplemented by reference TRBV7-2 and TRBJ2-1, the full variable domain reads GAGVSQSPSNKVTEKGKDVELRCDPISGHTALYWYRQSLGQGLEFLIYFQGNSAPDKSGLPSDRFSAERTGGSVSTLTIQRTQQEDSAVYLCASSLVGGAYNEQFFGPGTRLTVL.

As regards this clonotype: One end of the junction does not line up with germline, which may come from a read error. The V gene is TRBV7-3, the J gene TRBJ2-1, with 9 bases identical to TRBD1. The CDR3 spans 15 residues. Germline V gene data show CDR1 as SGHTA and CDR2 as FQGTGA. CDR3 bases: TGTGCCAGCAGCCTAACAGGGGGCCTCGACAATGAGCAGTTCTTC. This encodes CASSLTGGLDNEQFF.

This chain connects TRBV7-9 to TRBJ2-1, with D unresolved. Germline V lookup: CDR1 SEHNR, CDR2 FQNEAQ (reference sequence). This CDR3 is 11 amino acids long. Trimming took off 10 bases at V and 8 bases at J, with 12 bases between the two ends. The CDR3 loop reads CANGFDYEQFF. CDR3 sequence (DNA): TGTGCCAACGGATTCGACTATGAGCAGTTCTTC.

The chain links TRBV6-4 to TRBJ2-3; perhaps TRBD2 as D (5 bases). The V gene lost 2 bases and the J gene lost 6 bases, with 9 bases spanning the gap. There are 13 residues in the CDR3. CDR1 MRHNA and CDR2 SNTAGT come from the germline V gene. The CDR3 DNA sequence: TGTGCCAGCAGTGACAAAGCGGAGGATACGCAGTATTTT. It translates to CASSDKAEDTQYF.

The gene calls are TRBV20-1 and TRBJ2-3; 10 positions match TRBD2. V lost 4 bases and J lost 1; bases outside the gene matches: 2. This CDR3 has 14 residues. CDR1 is DFQATT and CDR2 is SNEGSKA in the germline V gene (reference sequence). The CDR3, as DNA: TGCAGTGCTACCCTAGCGGGGGGCACAGATACGCAGTATTTT. Amino acids: CSATLAGGTDTQYF.

In this sample, this clonotype turned up many times. This chain connects TRBV5-5 to TRBJ2-3; a possible D gene is TRBD2 (6 bases). This CDR3 region has 14 residues. Deletions cut 4 bases from V and 2 bases from J, with 11 bases between. Germline-derived CDR1 and CDR2 are SGHKS and YYEKEE (reference sequence). The CDR3 DNA reads as TGTGCCAGCAGCAGGGGCGGGAACACAGATACGCAGTATTTT. It specifies CASSRGGNTDTQYF.

The V gene is TRBV20-1, the J gene TRBJ1-2, with no clear D. Germline CDR1 and CDR2: DFQATT and SNEGSKA (reference sequence). The CDR3 is 15 amino acids. Trimming pared 6 bases from V and 4 bases from J, leaving 21 bases between. CDR3 bases: TGCAGTGCCCCCGGTCTAAGTTCCTTTATCTATGGCTACACCTTC. Translation gives CSAPGLSSFIYGYTF.

The chain joins TRBV7-2 to TRBJ1-2; a weak D match, TRBD1 (6 bases). The germline V gene encodes CDR1 SGHTA and CDR2 FQGNSA. This CDR3 contains 15 residues. With 6 bases removed from V and 4 bases from J, the gap between germline ends came to 18 bases. The CDR3 DNA follows: TGTGCCAGCAGGGCTGGGGGGGCGCTGGGCTATGGCTACACCTTC. Amino acid sequence: CASRAGGALGYGYTF. Full variable domain (remainder filled in from reference TRBV7-2 and TRBJ1-2): GAGVSQSPSNKVTEKGKDVELRCDPISGHTALYWYRQSLGQGLEFLIYFQGNSAPDKSGLPSDRFSAERTGGSVSTLTIQRTQQEDSAVYLCASRAGGALGYGYTFGSGTRLTVV.

This chain links TRBV28 with TRBJ2-5, with 8 bases aligning to TRBD2. The CDR3 has 16 residues. V trimming: 5 bases; J trimming: 5 bases; junction bases outside the gene matches: 13. Germline V gives CDR1 MDHEN, CDR2 SYDVKM. The CDR3 coding sequence is TGTGCCAGCAGTGGAACCTTTAGGACTAGCCTCGAGACCCAGTACTTC. It codes for CASSGTFRTSLETQYF.

The chain joins TRBV27 to TRBJ2-1; TRBD2 might be the D (6 bases). V was clipped by 0 bases and J by 6 bases, with 12 bases between them. The CDR3 totals 15 residues. The germline CDR1 and CDR2 sequences are MNHEY and SMNVEV (reference sequence). The CDR3 sequence: CASSLSSGLANEQFF. For the CDR3, the DNA is TGTGCCAGCAGTTTATCGTCGGGACTTGCCAATGAGCAGTTCTTC.

The genes are TRBV4-3 and TRBJ2-1; no definite D call. Per germline, CDR1 LGHNA and CDR2 YSLEER. V was shortened by 3 bases and J by 4 bases, with 7 bases between the two germline ends. The CDR3 length is 13 residues. Written as DNA, the CDR3 is TGCGCCAGCAGCCAGGCTCGATACAATGAGCAGTTCTTC. Its translation is CASSQARYNEQFF.

The chain uses TRBV20-1 and TRBJ2-5, with TRBD1 identical over 11 bases. This CDR3 region has 15 residues. Per the germline V gene, CDR1 is DFQATT and CDR2 is SNEGSKA (reference sequence). V trimming: 5 bases; J trimming: 4 bases; junction bases outside the gene matches: 9. CDR3 coding DNA: TGCAGTGCTGAAGGGGGGACAGGGGGACTAGAGACCCAGTACTTC. Translating it yields CSAEGGTGGLETQYF.

This clonotype came up a few times. The chain uses TRBV24-1 and TRBJ2-5, with TRBD1 matching over 8 bases. CDR1 is KGHDR, CDR2 SFDVKD, per germline. The trim removed 4 bases at V and 5 bases at J, leaving 8 bases unmatched. The CDR3 extends over 15 amino acids. DNA for the CDR3: TGTGCCACCAGTGAATACGGGACAGGTTATGAGACCCAGTACTTC. The encoded protein is CATSEYGTGYETQYF.